A selection of T cell receptor beta chains follows, all from one sample in a study of OX40 agonist ivuxolimab in advanced cancers. Profiling relied on immunoSEQ multiplex PCR, and the TCRdb table lists in-frame clones only, not all of them. This sample yields about 49,000 clones, of which 75% to 90% are seen a single time; 20% belongs to the top ten. This sample comprised CD4+ or CD8+ T cells sorted from blood, obtained in a trial of the OX40 agonist ivuxolimab. These receptors were obtained from an adult with an advanced solid tumor such as melanoma, head and neck, liver or kidney cancer. CDR3s include the opening cysteine and the closing phenylalanine or tryptophan. The D gene is left open where the match is weak. Size is omitted from some rows. Given values are once, few, many or a class for expanded clones.

clone_size,j_call,d_call,v_call,cdr3_aa,cdr3_nt
NA,TRBJ2-3,NA,TRBV4-1,CASSQSFAWVDTDTQYF,TGCGCCAGCAGCCAAAGTTTCGCTTGGGTGGACACAGATACGCAGTATTTT
medium-sized,TRBJ2-3,TRBD2,TRBV10-2,CASSESGTSGFTSTDTQYF,TGCGCCAGCAGTGAGTCTGGTACTAGCGGGTTCACTAGCACAGATACGCAGTATTTT
NA,TRBJ2-1,TRBD2,TRBV6-6,CASSTNGGAGNEQFF,TGTGCCAGCAGCACGAACGGGGGGGCAGGGAATGAGCAGTTCTTC
NA,TRBJ1-2,NA,TRBV6-1,CASSVGLNYGYTF,TGTGCCAGCTCGGTAGGATTGAACTATGGCTACACCTTC
NA,TRBJ1-5,NA,TRBV2,CASSEGWDGGNQPQHF,TGTGCCAGCAGTGAAGGGTGGGACGGAGGCAATCAGCCCCAGCATTTT
NA,TRBJ2-3,TRBD2,TRBV7-6,CASSLAGLAGSYTPSTDTQYF,TGTGCCAGCAGCTTAGCGGGACTAGCGGGGAGTTATACCCCTAGCACAGATACGCAGTATTTT
NA,TRBJ2-2,NA,TRBV27,CASSLQVNTGELFF,TGTGCCAGCAGTTTACAGGTGAACACCGGGGAGCTGTTTTTT
few,TRBJ2-1,NA,TRBV13,CASSFGNNEQFF,TGTGCCAGCAGCTTCGGCAACAATGAGCAGTTCTTC
once,TRBJ2-5,TRBD2,TRBV2,CASSPLADQETQYF,TGTGCCAGCAGCCCCCTAGCGGACCAAGAGACCCAGTACTTC
NA,TRBJ1-5,TRBD1,TRBV28,CASRKTGVSNQPQHF,TGTGCCAGCAGAAAAACAGGGGTTAGCAATCAGCCCCAGCATTTT
NA,TRBJ1-1,NA,TRBV7-6,CASSLGRGANTEAFF,TGTGCCAGCAGCTTAGGCCGGGGAGCGAACACTGAAGCTTTCTTT
NA,TRBJ2-7,TRBD2,TRBV19,CATRAGNEQYF,TGTGCCACCCGAGCGGGGAACGAGCAGTACTTC
NA,TRBJ2-2,TRBD1,TRBV30,CAFNTGTGYRELFF,TGTGCCTTCAATACCGGGACAGGGTATAGGGAGCTGTTTTTT
NA,TRBJ2-3,TRBD1,TRBV13,CASSYRDRGQDTQYF,TGTGCCAGCAGCTACCGGGACAGGGGGCAAGATACGCAGTATTTT
NA,TRBJ1-5,TRBD1,TRBV14,CASSLRDRNGNQPQHF,TGTGCCAGCAGCCTCCGGGACAGAAACGGCAATCAGCCCCAGCATTTT
NA,TRBJ1-5,NA,TRBV4-3,CASSQGFRGQPQHF,TGCGCCAGCAGCCAAGGGTTCAGGGGTCAGCCCCAGCATTTT
NA,TRBJ1-1,NA,TRBV28,CASRLSKNTEAFF,TGTGCCAGCCGTTTGTCCAAGAACACTGAAGCTTTCTTT
NA,TRBJ2-3,NA,TRBV7-2,CASSPWAGPSKFTQYF,TGTGCCAGCAGCCCCTGGGCAGGACCTTCCAAATTTACGCAGTATTTT
NA,TRBJ2-5,NA,TRBV6-5,CASSYSPGYQETQYF,TGTGCCAGCAGTTACTCTCCGGGGTACCAAGAGACCCAGTACTTC
NA,TRBJ1-5,TRBD1,TRBV28,CASSTGTALNQPQHF,TGTGCCAGCAGCACCGGGACAGCACTGAATCAGCCCCAGCATTTT
NA,TRBJ1-1,NA,TRBV6-5,CASSSPGDEAFF,TGTGCCAGCAGTAGCCCGGGGGATGAAGCTTTCTTT
NA,TRBJ1-5,NA,TRBV5-3,CARSWRLAQPQHF,TGTGCCAGAAGCTGGAGGCTGGCTCAGCCCCAGCATTTT
NA,TRBJ1-6,NA,TRBV19,CASIQTIGDSPLHF,TGTGCCAGTATTCAGACAATAGGCGATTCACCCCTCCACTTT
NA,TRBJ1-1,NA,TRBV19,CASKEGEAEAFF,TGTGCCAGTAAGGAGGGAGAAGCTGAAGCTTTCTTT
NA,TRBJ2-1,NA,TRBV11-1,CASSPGTAYNEQFF,TGTGCCAGCAGTCCCGGGACGGCCTACAATGAGCAGTTCTTC
NA,TRBJ1-2,TRBD1,TRBV5-1,CASSSRTGWNYGYTF,TGCGCCAGCAGCTCCCGGACAGGTTGGAACTATGGCTACACCTTC
NA,TRBJ1-2,NA,TRBV5-5,CASSRGFDGYTF,TGTGCCAGCAGCCGGGGTTTCGATGGCTACACCTTC
few,TRBJ2-1,TRBD2,TRBV10-1,CASSATSGGDNEQFF,TGCGCCAGCAGTGCCACTAGCGGGGGTGACAATGAGCAGTTCTTC
once,TRBJ1-2,TRBD1,TRBV25-1,CASSTRTGGYGYTF,TGTGCCAGCAGTACTCGTACAGGGGGCTATGGCTACACCTTC
NA,TRBJ2-1,NA,TRBV7-7,CASSREQGWGPYNEQFF,TGTGCCAGCAGCCGGGAACAGGGCTGGGGCCCCTACAATGAGCAGTTCTTC
once,TRBJ1-2,NA,TRBV29-1,CSVEGGFKYGYTF,TGCAGCGTTGAGGGGGGTTTCAAGTATGGCTACACCTTC
NA,TRBJ1-1,NA,TRBV4-3,CASSSVGLNTEAFF,TGCGCCAGCAGCAGCGTAGGTTTGAACACTGAAGCTTTCTTT
NA,TRBJ2-7,NA,TRBV5-4,CASSLGREQYF,TGTGCCAGCAGCTTGGGTAGGGAGCAGTACTTC
NA,TRBJ1-2,NA,TRBV6-1,CASSEDRAVDYGYTF,TGTGCCAGCAGTGAAGATAGGGCAGTAGACTATGGCTACACCTTC
once,TRBJ1-4,NA,TRBV7-9,CASSYQGAVSEKLFF,TGTGCCAGCAGCTACCAAGGGGCCGTGAGTGAAAAACTGTTTTTT
NA,TRBJ2-7,NA,TRBV5-4,CASSKDSYEQYF,TGTGCCAGCAGTAAGGACTCCTACGAGCAGTACTTC
NA,TRBJ2-1,NA,TRBV7-3,CASSFNTGSYNEQFF,TGTGCCAGCAGCTTCAACACCGGCTCCTACAATGAGCAGTTCTTC
NA,TRBJ2-2,NA,TRBV6-1,CASSDRDSKITGELFF,TGTGCCAGCAGTGACCGGGATTCTAAGATCACCGGGGAGCTGTTTTTT
NA,TRBJ2-1,NA,TRBV6-6,CASSYSQGRYNEQFF,TGTGCCAGCAGTTACTCTCAGGGGCGATACAATGAGCAGTTCTTC
NA,TRBJ1-2,NA,TRBV5-4,CASSLQPLGSYGYTF,TGTGCCAGCAGCTTGCAACCCTTAGGCTCCTATGGCTACACCTTC
NA,TRBJ2-5,TRBD1,TRBV5-1,CASSTDRGPETQYF,TGCGCCAGCAGCACGGACAGGGGGCCGGAGACCCAGTACTTC
NA,TRBJ1-4,NA,TRBV10-3,CAISATHEKLFF,TGTGCCATCAGTGCGACCCACGAAAAACTGTTTTTT
NA,TRBJ2-7,TRBD1,TRBV11-3,CASSLDQADRSSYEQYF,TGTGCCAGCAGCTTAGATCAGGCGGACAGGAGCTCCTACGAGCAGTACTTC
NA,TRBJ2-2,NA,TRBV29-1,CSVEDGQLTGELFF,TGCAGCGTTGAAGATGGGCAGCTTACCGGGGAGCTGTTTTTT
NA,TRBJ2-5,TRBD2,TRBV7-9,CASSLGTSGQETQYF,TGTGCCAGCAGCTTAGGGACTAGCGGACAAGAGACCCAGTACTTC
NA,TRBJ2-3,NA,TRBV4-1,CASSQDSQGSSTDTQYF,TGCGCCAGCAGCCAAGACAGCCAGGGGAGTAGCACAGATACGCAGTATTTT
NA,TRBJ2-3,NA,TRBV7-9,CASSQLTGATDTQYF,TGTGCCAGCAGCCAGTTGACGGGGGCCACAGATACGCAGTATTTT
NA,TRBJ2-3,NA,TRBV11-2,CASSLESGRGRLDTQYF,TGTGCCAGCAGCTTAGAAAGCGGGCGGGGCAGATTAGATACGCAGTATTTT
once,TRBJ2-2,NA,TRBV4-1,CASRGWTGELFF,TGCGCCAGCAGGGGGTGGACCGGGGAGCTGTTTTTT
NA,TRBJ2-1,TRBD2,TRBV7-6,CASSSSGGPYNEQFF,TGTGCCAGCAGCTCGAGCGGGGGGCCGTACAATGAGCAGTTCTTC
NA,TRBJ1-1,NA,TRBV6-5,CASSYGRTDSEAFF,TGTGCCAGCAGTTACGGCAGGACCGACTCTGAAGCTTTCTTT
NA,TRBJ2-5,NA,TRBV11-3,CASSLGESQETQYF,TGTGCCAGCAGCTTAGGTGAATCACAAGAGACCCAGTACTTC
NA,TRBJ1-2,NA,TRBV9,CASSVGPLKDYGYTF,TGTGCCAGCAGCGTAGGCCCCTTGAAGGACTATGGCTACACCTTC
NA,TRBJ1-5,NA,TRBV9,CASGEGQPQHF,TGTGCCAGCGGAGAGGGTCAGCCCCAGCATTTT
few,TRBJ2-5,NA,TRBV7-8,CASSNSEGETQYF,TGTGCCAGCAGCAACTCAGAAGGAGAGACCCAGTACTTC